Below are 26 T cell receptor beta chains sequenced from a single sample in a study of monozygotic twins with inflammatory bowel disease. TCRdb re-called the 5' RACE reads; one entry per CDR3 protein, DNA not given. Its listing shows 350,000 to 500,000 distinct CDR3 sequences. Input material: blood. The receptor set was obtained from a human donor with ulcerative colitis or Crohn's disease, or a healthy co-twin of an affected twin (not recorded which).

The CDR3 loop is CASSKVSSETQYF. The J gene is TRBJ2-5, the V gene TRBV27. CDR1 is MNHEY and CDR2 is SMNVEV in the germline V gene (reference sequence). CDR3 size: 13 residues.

V usage is TRBV7-9 and J usage is TRBJ2-2; there is no DNA to check the TCRdb D call of TRBD1. Per the germline V gene, CDR1 is SEHNR and CDR2 is FQNEAQ (reference sequence). The CDR3 runs to 15 residues. The CDR3 sequence is CASSLGQVDTGELFF.

The rearrangement uses TRBV24-1 and TRBJ1-2. Germline V gene data show CDR1 as KGHDR and CDR2 as SFDVKD. The CDR3 extends over 14 amino acids. The CDR3 is CATSDSGWVGGYTF.

The gene calls are TRBV5-1 and TRBJ2-3; the TRBD2 assignment by TCRdb is unverifiable without DNA. The CDR3 has 15 residues. From germline, CDR1 is SGHRS and CDR2 YFSETQ. This chain's CDR3 is CASSLGLAGGDTQYF.

The chain is built from TRBV20-1 and TRBJ2-7; with no DNA, the TCRdb D assignment of TRBD2 cannot be verified. CDR3 length equals 14 residues. Germline V gene lookup returns CDR1 DFQATT and CDR2 SNEGSKA (reference sequence). The CDR3 loop reads CSAPRTSGLYEQYF.

V usage is TRBV5-1 and J usage is TRBJ2-3; TCRdb's D gene call, TRBD2, goes unchecked for lack of DNA. The germline V gene encodes CDR1 SGHRS and CDR2 YFSETQ. CDR3 size: 14 residues. This CDR3 reads CASSVVEATDTQYF.

This rearrangement joins TRBV6-1 to TRBJ2-1; checking the TCRdb D call of TRBD2 is not possible without DNA. The germline V gene has CDR1 MNHNS and CDR2 SASEGT. The CDR3 loop spans 14 amino acids. The chain's CDR3 is CASKITSGYNEQFF.

This chain uses TRBV11-2 with TRBJ2-7; the TCRdb call, TRBD2, lacks DNA for checking. Germline assignment: CDR1 SGHAT and CDR2 FQNNGV. The length of the CDR3 is 14 residues. The CDR3 here is CASSSGTSGFKQYF.

The rearrangement joins TRBV3-1 to TRBJ1-3; with no DNA, the TCRdb D assignment of TRBD1 cannot be verified. The CDR3 totals 16 residues. Germline CDR1 reads LGHDT; CDR2 reads YNNKEL (reference sequence). CDR3 sequence: CTSSLRQGAVGNTIYF.

The chain combines TRBV2 with TRBJ2-7; as DNA is missing, the TRBD1 call by TCRdb cannot be tested. CDR1 SNHLY and CDR2 FYNNEI come from the germline V gene. The CDR3 consists of 11 residues. The CDR3 loop reads CASTGGGEQYF.

This sequence joins TRBV19 and TRBJ1-1; TCRdb indicates TRBD1, and absent DNA this call remains unverified. Germline assignment: CDR1 LNHDA and CDR2 SQIVND (reference sequence). CDR3 length: 15 residues. This chain's CDR3 is CASSNHRQGDTEAFF.

The V gene is TRBV5-1, the J gene TRBJ2-2; the D gene TCRdb calls, TRBD1, cannot be checked with no DNA. Germline V lookup: CDR1 SGHRS, CDR2 YFSETQ. There are 16 residues in the CDR3. This CDR3 reads CASSPDRGPNTGELFF.

The chain joins TRBV30 to TRBJ2-2. Germline V gene lookup returns CDR1 GTSNPN and CDR2 SVGIG (reference sequence). CDR3 length equals 14 residues. The CDR3 sequence is CAWSVLVNTGELFF.

The gene calls are TRBV9 and TRBJ1-5. The CDR3 is 15 residues long. CDR1 SGDLS and CDR2 YYNGEE come from the germline V gene. CDR3: CASSAGGGYNQPQHF.

The CDR3 spells CASSYPGQEGEAFF. The chain has TRBV6-6 and TRBJ1-1; TCRdb proposes TRBD1, but this gene call is untestable without DNA. The germline V gene has CDR1 MNHNY and CDR2 SVGAGI (reference sequence). The CDR3 length is 14 residues.

The V call is TRBV7-2, the J call TRBJ2-3; TCRdb gives TRBD2 as the D gene, but with no DNA this cannot be confirmed. This CDR3 comprises 16 residues. Germline V CDR1 and CDR2: SGHTA, FQGNSA. The chain's CDR3 is CASSLAGGFSTDTQYF.

The V and J genes are TRBV29-1 and TRBJ2-1; TCRdb gives TRBD1 as the D gene, but with no DNA this cannot be confirmed. This CDR3 comprises 14 residues. Germline V gives CDR1 SQVTM, CDR2 ANQGSEA. The CDR3 loop reads CSVVKQGRNNEQFF.

V and J are TRBV7-2 and TRBJ2-3; as DNA is missing, the TRBD2 call by TCRdb cannot be tested. Germline V gives CDR1 SGHTA, CDR2 FQGNSA. This CDR3 contains 15 residues. This CDR3 reads CASSLAAVNTDTQYF.

Here the CDR3 reads CASSGGGLETQYF. The chain combines TRBV28 with TRBJ2-5; TCRdb reports TRBD1, a call that lacks DNA to check it against. Germline CDR1 is MDHEN and CDR2 is SYDVKM. This CDR3 region has 13 residues.

V usage is TRBV4-2 and J usage is TRBJ2-5; TCRdb's D call, TRBD1, is unchecked because there is no DNA. The germline V gene encodes CDR1 LGHNA and CDR2 YNFKEQ. The CDR3 loop spans 15 amino acids. The CDR3 is CASSQDLRGPETQYF.

The chain is built from TRBV7-9 and TRBJ2-5. CDR3 size: 13 residues. Germline values: CDR1 SEHNR, CDR2 FQNEAQ (reference sequence). The CDR3 loop is CASSLLAQETQYF.

The genes are TRBV12-3 or TRBV12-4 and TRBJ1-2. This CDR3 comprises 12 residues. This chain's CDR3 is CASIGLEEGNTF.

The CDR3 sequence: CASSEETRTDTQYF. J is TRBJ2-3 and V is TRBV9. Germline values: CDR1 SGDLS, CDR2 YYNGEE. This CDR3 is 14 amino acids long.

The gene calls are TRBV28 and TRBJ1-2; TCRdb reports TRBD1, a call that lacks DNA to check it against. Germline values: CDR1 MDHEN, CDR2 SYDVKM. The CDR3 has 18 residues. The CDR3 sequence is CASMIPTGTGDFRGGYTF.

The chain uses TRBV18 and TRBJ1-4; TCRdb's D call, TRBD1, is unchecked because there is no DNA. This CDR3 region has 16 residues. Germline V gene sequence: CDR1 KGHSH, CDR2 LQKENI. CDR3 region: CASSPPPGQTNEKLFF.

The V call is TRBV5-1, the J call TRBJ2-6; TCRdb's D gene call, TRBD1, goes unchecked for lack of DNA. The CDR3 runs to 16 residues. From germline, CDR1 is SGHRS and CDR2 YFSETQ. The CDR3 sequence is CASSLEGGAGANVLTF.